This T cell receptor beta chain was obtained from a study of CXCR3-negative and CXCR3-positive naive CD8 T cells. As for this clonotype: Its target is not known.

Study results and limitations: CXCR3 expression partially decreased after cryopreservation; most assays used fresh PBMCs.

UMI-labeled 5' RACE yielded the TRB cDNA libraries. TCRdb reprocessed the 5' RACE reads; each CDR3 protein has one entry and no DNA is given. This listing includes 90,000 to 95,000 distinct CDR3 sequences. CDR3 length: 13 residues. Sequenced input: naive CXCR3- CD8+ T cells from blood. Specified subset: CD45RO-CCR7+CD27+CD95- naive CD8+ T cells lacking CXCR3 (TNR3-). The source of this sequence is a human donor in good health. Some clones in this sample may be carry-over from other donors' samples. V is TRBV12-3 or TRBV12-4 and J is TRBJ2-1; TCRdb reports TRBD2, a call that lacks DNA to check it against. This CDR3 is CASGLRDYNEQFF.